This T cell receptor beta chain was sequenced during a study of blood T cell repertoires in COVID-19. In the study overall: Samples representing acute and convalescent COVID-19 were sourced from the United States, Italy and Spain. The analysed material was cDNA or gDNA that came from T cells, B-cell-depleted T cells, or PBMCs.

The ends lost 6 bases at V and 9 bases at J; junction bases unmatched: 15. This CDR3 spans 17 amino acids. Germline V gene data show CDR1 as SGHVS and CDR2 as FNYEAQ. Authors' processing steps: The authors estimated nucleated cell counts from reference gene primer amplification. This table comes from immunoSEQ multiplex PCR, and its TCRdb copy is limited to in-frame clones, with some not included. The V and J calls and clone size are taken from that table; D and trimming were inferred from the DNA. The profile shows 250,000 to 350,000 clones, approximately 89% of them singletons. This clone was picked up one time.

The V call is TRBV7-6, the J call TRBJ2-1; 12 positions agree with TRBD2. Sequencing was performed on peripheral blood. The sequence came from a woman aged 55-70 years with acute or convalescent COVID-19. In nucleotides, the CDR3 is TGTGCCAGCAGGCCCGCCCGGCTAGCGGGGGGGCCGGGTGAGCAGTTCTTC. Residues: CASRPARLAGGPGEQFF. Full variable domain (outside the CDR3, taken from reference TRBV7-6 and TRBJ2-1): GAGVSQSPRYKVTKRGQDVALRCDPISGHVSLYWYRQALGQGPEFLTYFNYEAQQDKSGLPNDRFSAERPEGSISTLTIQRTEQRDSAMYRCASRPARLAGGPGEQFFGPGTRLTVL.